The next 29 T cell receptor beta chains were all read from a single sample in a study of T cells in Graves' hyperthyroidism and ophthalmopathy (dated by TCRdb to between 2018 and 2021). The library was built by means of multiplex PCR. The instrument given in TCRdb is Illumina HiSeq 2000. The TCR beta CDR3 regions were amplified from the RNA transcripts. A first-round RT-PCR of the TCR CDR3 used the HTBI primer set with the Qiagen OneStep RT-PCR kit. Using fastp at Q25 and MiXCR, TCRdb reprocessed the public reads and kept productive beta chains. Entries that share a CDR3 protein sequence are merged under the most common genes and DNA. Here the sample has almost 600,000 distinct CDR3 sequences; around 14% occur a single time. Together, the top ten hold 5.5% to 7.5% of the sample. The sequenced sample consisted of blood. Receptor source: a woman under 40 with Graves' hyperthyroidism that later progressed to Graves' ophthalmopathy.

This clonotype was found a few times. The CDR3 nucleotides read TGTGCCAGCAGCTTGGATAGCGGGAGTTCCGACGAGCAGTACTTC. The encoded protein is CASSLDSGSSDEQYF. This chain connects TRBV5-4 to TRBJ2-7, with 9 bases that match TRBD2. CDR1 and CDR2 from the germline V gene are SGHNT and YYREEE (reference sequence). The trim removed 0 bases at V and 5 bases at J, leaving 6 bases unmatched. The length of the CDR3 is 15 residues.

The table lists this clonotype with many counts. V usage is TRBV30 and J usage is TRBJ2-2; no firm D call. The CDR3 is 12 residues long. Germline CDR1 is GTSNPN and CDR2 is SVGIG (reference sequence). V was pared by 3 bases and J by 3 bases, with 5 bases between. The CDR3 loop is CAWSRDTGELFF. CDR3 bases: TGTGCCTGGAGCCGGGACACCGGGGAGCTGTTTTTT.

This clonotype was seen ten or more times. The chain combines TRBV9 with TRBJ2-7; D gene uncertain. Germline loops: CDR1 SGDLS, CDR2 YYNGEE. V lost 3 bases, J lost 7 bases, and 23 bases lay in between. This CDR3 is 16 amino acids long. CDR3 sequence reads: CASSAYPGHVDGEQYF. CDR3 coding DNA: TGTGCCAGCAGCGCATACCCGGGCCACGTAGATGGTGAGCAGTACTTC.

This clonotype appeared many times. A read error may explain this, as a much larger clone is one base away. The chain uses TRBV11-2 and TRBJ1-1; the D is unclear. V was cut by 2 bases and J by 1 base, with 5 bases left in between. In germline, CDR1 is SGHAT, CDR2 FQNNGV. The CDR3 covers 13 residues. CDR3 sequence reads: CASSLYGNTEAFF. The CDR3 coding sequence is TGTGCCAGCAGCTTATACGGGAACACTGAAGCTTTCTTT. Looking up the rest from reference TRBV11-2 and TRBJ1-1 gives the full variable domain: EAGVAQSPRYKIIEKRQSVAFWCNPISGHATLYWYQQILGQGPKLLIQFQNNGVVDDSQLPKDRFSAERLKGVDSTLKIQPAKLEDSAVYLCASSLYGNTEAFFGQGTRLTVV.

The CDR3 bases are TGTGCCAGCAGCTTAGGACCTCATGTTCACGCTTTCTTT. Amino acids: CASSLGPHVHAFF. This chain joins TRBV7-8 and TRBJ1-1; D is uncertain. Germline CDR1 SGHVS, CDR2 FQNEAQ. The CDR3 sequence is 13 residues long. Between the trimmed V and J ends, which lost 1 base and 11 bases, there was a span of 14 bases. Full variable domain (rest looked up from reference TRBV7-8 and TRBJ1-1): GAGVSQSPRYKVAKRGQDVALRCDPISGHVSLFWYQQALGQGPEFLTYFQNEAQLDKSGLPSDRFFAERPEGSVSTLKIQRTQQEDSAVYLCASSLGPHVHAFFGQGTRLTVV.

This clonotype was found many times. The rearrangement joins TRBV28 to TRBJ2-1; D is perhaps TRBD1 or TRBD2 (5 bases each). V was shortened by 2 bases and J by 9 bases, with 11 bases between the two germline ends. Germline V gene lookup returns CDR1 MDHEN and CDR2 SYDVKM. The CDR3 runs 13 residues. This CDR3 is CASSLGASTEQFF. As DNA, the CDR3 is TGTGCCAGCAGTTTAGGGGCTAGCACTGAGCAGTTCTTC.

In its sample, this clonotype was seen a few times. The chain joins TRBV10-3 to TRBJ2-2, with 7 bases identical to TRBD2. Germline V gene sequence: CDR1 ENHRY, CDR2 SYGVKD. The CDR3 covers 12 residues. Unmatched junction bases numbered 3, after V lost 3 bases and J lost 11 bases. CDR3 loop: CAISEAGYELFF. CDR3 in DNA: TGTGCCATCAGTGAAGCGGGATATGAGCTGTTTTTT.

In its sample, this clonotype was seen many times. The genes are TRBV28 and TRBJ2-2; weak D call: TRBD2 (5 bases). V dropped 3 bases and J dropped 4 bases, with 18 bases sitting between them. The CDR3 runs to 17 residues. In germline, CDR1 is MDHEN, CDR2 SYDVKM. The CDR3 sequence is CASSFEGTLPLTGELFF. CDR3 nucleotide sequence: TGTGCCAGCAGTTTTGAGGGTACTCTACCTCTCACCGGGGAGCTGTTTTTT.

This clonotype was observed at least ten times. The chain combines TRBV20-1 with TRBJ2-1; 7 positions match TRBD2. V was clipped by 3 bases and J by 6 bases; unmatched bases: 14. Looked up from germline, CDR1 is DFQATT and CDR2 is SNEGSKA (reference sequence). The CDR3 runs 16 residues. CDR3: CSASQFLAEHLNEQFF. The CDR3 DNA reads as TGCAGTGCTAGTCAATTCCTAGCGGAACACCTCAATGAGCAGTTCTTC.

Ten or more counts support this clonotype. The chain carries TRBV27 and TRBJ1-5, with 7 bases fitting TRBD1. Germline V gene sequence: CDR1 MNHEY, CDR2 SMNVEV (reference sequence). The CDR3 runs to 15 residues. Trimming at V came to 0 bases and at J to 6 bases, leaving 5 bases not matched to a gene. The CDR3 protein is CASSLSAGGGQPQHF. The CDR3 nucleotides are TGTGCCAGCAGTTTATCGGCAGGGGGGGGTCAGCCCCAGCATTTT.

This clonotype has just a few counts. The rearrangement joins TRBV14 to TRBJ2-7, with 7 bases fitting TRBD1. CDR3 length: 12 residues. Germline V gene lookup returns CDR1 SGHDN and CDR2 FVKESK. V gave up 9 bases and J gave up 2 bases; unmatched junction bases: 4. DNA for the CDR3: TGTGCCAGTAAGGGGGCCCCCTACGAGCAGTACTTC. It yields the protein CASKGAPYEQYF.

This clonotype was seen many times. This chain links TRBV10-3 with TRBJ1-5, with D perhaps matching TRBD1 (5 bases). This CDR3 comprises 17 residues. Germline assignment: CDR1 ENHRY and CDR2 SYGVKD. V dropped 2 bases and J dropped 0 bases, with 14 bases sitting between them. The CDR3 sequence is CAISEDRRGVSNQPQHF. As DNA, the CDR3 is TGTGCCATCAGTGAGGATCGGAGGGGTGTTAGCAATCAGCCCCAGCATTTT.

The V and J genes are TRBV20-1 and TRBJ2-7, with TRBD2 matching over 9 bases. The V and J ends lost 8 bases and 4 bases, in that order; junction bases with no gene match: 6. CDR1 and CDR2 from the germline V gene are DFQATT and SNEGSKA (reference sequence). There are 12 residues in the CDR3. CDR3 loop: CSLLAGGYEQYF. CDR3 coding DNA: TGCAGTCTGCTGGCGGGAGGGTACGAGCAGTACTTC.

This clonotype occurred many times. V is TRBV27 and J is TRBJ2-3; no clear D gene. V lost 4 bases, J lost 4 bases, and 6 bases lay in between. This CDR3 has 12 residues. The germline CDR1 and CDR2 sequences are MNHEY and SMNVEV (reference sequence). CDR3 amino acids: CASSSVADTQYF. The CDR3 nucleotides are TGTGCCAGCAGTTCCGTGGCAGATACGCAGTATTTT.

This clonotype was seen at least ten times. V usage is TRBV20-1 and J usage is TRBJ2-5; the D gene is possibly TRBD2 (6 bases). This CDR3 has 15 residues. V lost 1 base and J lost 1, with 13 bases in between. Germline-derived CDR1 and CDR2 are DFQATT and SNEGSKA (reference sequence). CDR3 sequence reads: CSARAWDSVQETQYF. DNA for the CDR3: TGCAGTGCTAGAGCCTGGGACTCCGTCCAAGAGACCCAGTACTTC.

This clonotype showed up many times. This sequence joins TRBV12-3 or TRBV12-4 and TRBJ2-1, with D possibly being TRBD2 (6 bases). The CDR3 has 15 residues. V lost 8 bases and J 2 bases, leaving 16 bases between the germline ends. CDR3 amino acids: CASRWGGETYNEQFF. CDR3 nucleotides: TGTGCCAGCCGGTGGGGCGGGGAGACCTACAATGAGCAGTTCTTC.

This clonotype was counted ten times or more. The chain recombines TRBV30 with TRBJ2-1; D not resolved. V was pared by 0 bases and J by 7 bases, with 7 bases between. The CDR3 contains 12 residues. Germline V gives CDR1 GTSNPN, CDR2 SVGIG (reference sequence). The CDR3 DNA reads TGTGCCTGGAGTGTAATAAAGAATGAGCAGTTCTTC. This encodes CAWSVIKNEQFF.

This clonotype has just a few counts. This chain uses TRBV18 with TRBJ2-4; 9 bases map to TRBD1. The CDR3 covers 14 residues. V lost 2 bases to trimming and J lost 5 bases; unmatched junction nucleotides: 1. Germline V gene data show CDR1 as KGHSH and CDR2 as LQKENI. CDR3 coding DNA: TGTGCCAGCTCACCAAGGACAGGGGAAAACATTCAGTACTTC. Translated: CASSPRTGENIQYF.

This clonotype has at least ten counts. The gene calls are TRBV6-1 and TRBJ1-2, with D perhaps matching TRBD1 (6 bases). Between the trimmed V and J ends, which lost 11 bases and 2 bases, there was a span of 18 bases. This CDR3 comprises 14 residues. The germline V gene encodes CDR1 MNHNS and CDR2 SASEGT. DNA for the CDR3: TGTGCCGTTCACTCCGGGGGGCGAAACTATGGCTACACCTTC. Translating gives CAVHSGGRNYGYTF.

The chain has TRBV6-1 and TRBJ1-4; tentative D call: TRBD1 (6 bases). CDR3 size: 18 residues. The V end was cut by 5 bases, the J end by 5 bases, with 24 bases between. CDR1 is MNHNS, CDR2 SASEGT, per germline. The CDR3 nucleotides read TGTGCCAGCAGTTCAACCCGGGGGAGAGGGGGGCTAAATGAAAAACTGTTTTTT. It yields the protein CASSSTRGRGGLNEKLFF.

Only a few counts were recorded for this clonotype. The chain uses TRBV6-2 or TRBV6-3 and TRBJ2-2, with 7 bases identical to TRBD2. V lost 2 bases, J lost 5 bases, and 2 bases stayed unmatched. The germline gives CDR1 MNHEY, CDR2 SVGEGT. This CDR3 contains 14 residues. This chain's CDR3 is CASSYAGETGELFF. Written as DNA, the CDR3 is TGTGCCAGCAGTTACGCGGGAGAGACCGGGGAGCTGTTTTTT.

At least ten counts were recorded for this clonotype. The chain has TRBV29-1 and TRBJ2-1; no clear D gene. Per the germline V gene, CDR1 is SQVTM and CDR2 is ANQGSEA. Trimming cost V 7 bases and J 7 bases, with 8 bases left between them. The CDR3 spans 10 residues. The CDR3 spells CSATWNEQFF. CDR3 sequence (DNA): TGCAGCGCCACCTGGAATGAGCAGTTCTTC.

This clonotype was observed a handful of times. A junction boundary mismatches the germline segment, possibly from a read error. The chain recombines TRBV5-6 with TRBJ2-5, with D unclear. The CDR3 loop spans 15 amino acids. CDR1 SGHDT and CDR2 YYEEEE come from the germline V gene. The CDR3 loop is CASSQEVTAWETQYF. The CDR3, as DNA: TGCGCCAGCAGCCAAGAGGTGACTGCATGGGAGACCCAGTACTTC. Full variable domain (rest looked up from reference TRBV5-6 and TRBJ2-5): DAGVTQSPTHLIKTRGQQVTLRCSPKSGHDTVSWYQQALGQGPQFIFQYYEEEERQRGNFPDRFSGHQFPNYSSELNVNALLLGDSALYLCASSQEVTAWETQYFGPGTRLLVL.

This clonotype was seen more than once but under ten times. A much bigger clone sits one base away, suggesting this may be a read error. CDR3 sequence (DNA): TGTGCCAGCAGCCTGGGATACAGGGGCGATGAGCAGTTCTTC. Residues: CASSLGYRGDEQFF. This chain links TRBV3-1 with TRBJ2-1; 7 nucleotides line up with TRBD1. Looked up from germline, CDR1 is LGHDT and CDR2 is YNNKEL (reference sequence). Germline trimming cut 4 bases from V and 8 bases from J; bases unmatched to any gene: 8. The CDR3 covers 14 residues.

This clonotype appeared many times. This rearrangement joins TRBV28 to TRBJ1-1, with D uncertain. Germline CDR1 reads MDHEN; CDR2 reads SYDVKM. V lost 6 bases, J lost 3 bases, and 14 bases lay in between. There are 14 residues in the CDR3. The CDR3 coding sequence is TGTGCCAGCAGCCTCACTCCACCGGACACTGAAGCTTTCTTT. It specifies CASSLTPPDTEAFF.

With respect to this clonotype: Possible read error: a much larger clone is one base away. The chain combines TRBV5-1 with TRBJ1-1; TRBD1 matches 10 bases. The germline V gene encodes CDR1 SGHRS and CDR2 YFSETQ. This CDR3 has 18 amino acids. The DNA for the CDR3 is TGCGCCAGCAGCTTGGGGGACAGGGGTTTCTTCATGAACACTGACGCTTTCTTT. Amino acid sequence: CASSLGDRGFFMNTDAFF.

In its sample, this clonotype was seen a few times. CDR3 protein: CASSQGGGLAGSHEQYF. CDR3 coding DNA: TGTGCCAGCAGCCAAGGGGGGGGCCTAGCGGGATCCCACGAGCAGTACTTC. The rearrangement joins TRBV3-1 to TRBJ2-7; 9 bases align to TRBD2. Germline assignment: CDR1 LGHDT and CDR2 YNNKEL (reference sequence). This CDR3 is built from 17 residues. The V gene end was trimmed by 1 base and the J gene end by 5 bases; junction bases not matched to a gene: 12.

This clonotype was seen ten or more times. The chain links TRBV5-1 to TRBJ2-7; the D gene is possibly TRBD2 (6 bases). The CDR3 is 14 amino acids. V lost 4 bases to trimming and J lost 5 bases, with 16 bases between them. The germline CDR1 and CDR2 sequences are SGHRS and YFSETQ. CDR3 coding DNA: TGCGCCAGCAGCCCGCTACTAGCAATGGACGAGCAGTACTTC. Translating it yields CASSPLLAMDEQYF.

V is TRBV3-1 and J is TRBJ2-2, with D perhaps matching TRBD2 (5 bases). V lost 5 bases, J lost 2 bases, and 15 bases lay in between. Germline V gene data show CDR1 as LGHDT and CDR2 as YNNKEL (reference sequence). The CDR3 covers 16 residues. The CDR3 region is CASSLRDPGNTGELFF. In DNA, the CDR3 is TGTGCCAGCAGCTTAAGGGATCCGGGAAACACCGGGGAGCTGTTTTTT.